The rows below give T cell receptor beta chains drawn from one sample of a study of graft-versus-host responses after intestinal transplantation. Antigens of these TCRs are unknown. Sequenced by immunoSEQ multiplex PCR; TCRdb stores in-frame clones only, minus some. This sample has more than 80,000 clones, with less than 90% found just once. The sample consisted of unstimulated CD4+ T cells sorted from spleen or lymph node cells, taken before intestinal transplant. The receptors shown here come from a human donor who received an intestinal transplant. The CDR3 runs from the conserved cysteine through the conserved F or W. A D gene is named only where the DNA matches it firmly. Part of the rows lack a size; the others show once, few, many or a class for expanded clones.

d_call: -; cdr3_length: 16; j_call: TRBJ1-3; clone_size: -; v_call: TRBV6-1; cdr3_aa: CASSEVRSLSGNTIYF; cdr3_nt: TGTGCCAGCAGTGAAGTTCGGTCGCTCTCTGGAAACACCATATATTTT
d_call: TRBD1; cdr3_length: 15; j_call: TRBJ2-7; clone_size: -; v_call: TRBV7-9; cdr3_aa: CASSLYRGASYEQYF; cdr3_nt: TGTGCCAGCAGCTTATACAGGGGAGCCTCCTACGAGCAGTACTTC
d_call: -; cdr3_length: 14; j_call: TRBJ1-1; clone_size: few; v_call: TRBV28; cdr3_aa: CASSSHEENTEAFF; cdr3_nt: TGTGCCAGCAGTTCCCACGAGGAGAACACTGAAGCTTTCTTT
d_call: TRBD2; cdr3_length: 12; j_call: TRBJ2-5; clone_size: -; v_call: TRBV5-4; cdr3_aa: CASKRGQETQYF; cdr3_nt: TGTGCCAGCAAGCGGGGCCAAGAGACCCAGTACTTC
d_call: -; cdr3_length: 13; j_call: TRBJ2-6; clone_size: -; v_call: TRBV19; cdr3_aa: CASSLQGTNVLTF; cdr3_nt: TGTGCCAGTAGTTTACAGGGAACCAACGTCCTGACTTTC
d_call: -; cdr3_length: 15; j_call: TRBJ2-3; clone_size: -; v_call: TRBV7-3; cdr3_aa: CASSLRGSGTDTQYF; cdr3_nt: TGTGCCAGCAGCTTACGGGGGTCGGGCACAGATACGCAGTATTTT
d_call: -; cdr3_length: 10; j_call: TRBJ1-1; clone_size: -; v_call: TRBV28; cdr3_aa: CASSYREPFF; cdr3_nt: TGTGCCAGCAGTTATCGCGAGCCTTTCTTT
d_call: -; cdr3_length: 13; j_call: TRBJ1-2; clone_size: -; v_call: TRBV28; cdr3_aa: CASRQGNGYGYTF; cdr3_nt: TGTGCCAGCAGGCAGGGGAATGGGTATGGCTACACCTTC
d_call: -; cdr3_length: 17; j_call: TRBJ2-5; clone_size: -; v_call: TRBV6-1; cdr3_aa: CASSEESSLLNQETQYF; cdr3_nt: TGTGCCAGCAGTGAAGAAAGTAGCTTACTAAATCAAGAGACCCAGTACTTC
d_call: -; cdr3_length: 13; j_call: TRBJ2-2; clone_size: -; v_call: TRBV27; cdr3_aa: CASKEGNTGELFF; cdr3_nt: TGTGCCAGCAAGGAGGGAAACACCGGGGAGCTGTTTTTT
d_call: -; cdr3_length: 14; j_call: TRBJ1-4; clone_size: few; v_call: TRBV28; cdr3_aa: CATSVPRSNEKLFF; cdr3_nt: TGTGCCACCTCGGTCCCTAGATCTAATGAAAAACTGTTTTTT
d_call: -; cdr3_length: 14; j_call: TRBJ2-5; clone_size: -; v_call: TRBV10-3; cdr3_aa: CAISEFGGQETQYF; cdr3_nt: TGTGCCATCAGTGAGTTCGGGGGACAAGAGACCCAGTACTTC
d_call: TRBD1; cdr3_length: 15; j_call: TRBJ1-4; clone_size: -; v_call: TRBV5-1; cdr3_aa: CASSLFTGEVEKLFF; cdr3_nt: TGCGCCAGCAGCTTGTTTACAGGGGAGGTTGAAAAACTGTTTTTT
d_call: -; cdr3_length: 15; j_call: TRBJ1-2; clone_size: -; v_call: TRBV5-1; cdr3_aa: CASSANPGGSYGYTF; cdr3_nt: TGCGCCAGCAGCGCAAACCCGGGGGGCAGCTATGGCTACACCTTC
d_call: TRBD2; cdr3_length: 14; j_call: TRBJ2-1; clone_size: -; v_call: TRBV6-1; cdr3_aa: CASRLAGIYNEQFF; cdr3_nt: TGTGCCAGCAGACTAGCGGGGATCTACAATGAGCAGTTCTTC
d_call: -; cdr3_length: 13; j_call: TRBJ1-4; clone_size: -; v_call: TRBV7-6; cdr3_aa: CASSLGEREKLFF; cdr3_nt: TGTGCCAGCAGCTTGGGAGAACGTGAAAAACTGTTTTTT
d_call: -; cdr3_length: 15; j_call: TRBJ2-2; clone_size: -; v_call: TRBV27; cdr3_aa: CASSLQGVMGGELFF; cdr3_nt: TGTGCCAGCAGTCTACAAGGGGTGATGGGCGGGGAGCTGTTTTTT
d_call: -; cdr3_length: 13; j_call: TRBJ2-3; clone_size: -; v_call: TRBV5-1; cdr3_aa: CASSSNKGDTQYF; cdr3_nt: TGCGCCAGCAGCTCCAATAAGGGGGATACGCAGTATTTT
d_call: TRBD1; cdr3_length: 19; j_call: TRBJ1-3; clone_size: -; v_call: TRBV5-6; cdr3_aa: CASSLGVGQGSLWENTIYF; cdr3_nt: TGTGCCAGCAGCTTGGGTGTGGGACAGGGAAGTCTCTGGGAAAACACCATATATTTT
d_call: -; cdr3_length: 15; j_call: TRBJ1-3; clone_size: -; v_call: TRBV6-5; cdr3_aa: CASSPSPSSGNTIYF; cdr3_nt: TGTGCCAGCAGTCCTAGTCCCTCCTCTGGAAACACCATATATTTT
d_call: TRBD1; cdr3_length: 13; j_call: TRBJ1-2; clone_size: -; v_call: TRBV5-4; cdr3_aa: CASSLPKGAAYTF; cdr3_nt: TGTGCCAGCAGCTTACCGAAGGGGGCTGCTTACACCTTC
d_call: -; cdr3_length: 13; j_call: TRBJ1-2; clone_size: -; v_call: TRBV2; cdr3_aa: CASSETQRYGYTF; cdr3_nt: TGTGCCAGCAGTGAAACCCAGAGGTATGGCTACACCTTC
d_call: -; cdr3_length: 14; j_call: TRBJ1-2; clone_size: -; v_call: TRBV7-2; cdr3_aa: CASSLERGLYGYTF; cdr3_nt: TGTGCCAGCAGCTTAGAACGAGGCCTCTATGGCTACACCTTC
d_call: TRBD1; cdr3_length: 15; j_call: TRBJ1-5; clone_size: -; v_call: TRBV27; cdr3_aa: CASSPTGASNQPQHF; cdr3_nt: TGTGCCAGCAGCCCGACAGGGGCTAGCAATCAGCCCCAGCATTTT
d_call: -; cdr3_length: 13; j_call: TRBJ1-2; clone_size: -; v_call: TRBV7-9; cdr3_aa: CASSPTEFYGYTF; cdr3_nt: TGTGCCAGCAGCCCTACAGAGTTCTATGGCTACACCTTC
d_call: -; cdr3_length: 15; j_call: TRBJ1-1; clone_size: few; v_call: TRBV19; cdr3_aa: CASSIVAGPNTEAFF; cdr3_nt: TGTGCCAGTAGTATAGTCGCAGGGCCGAACACTGAAGCTTTCTTT
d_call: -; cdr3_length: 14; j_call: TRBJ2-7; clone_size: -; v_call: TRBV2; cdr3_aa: CASSRTLLGYEQYF; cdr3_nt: TGTGCCAGCAGCCGGACACTCCTTGGGTACGAGCAGTACTTC
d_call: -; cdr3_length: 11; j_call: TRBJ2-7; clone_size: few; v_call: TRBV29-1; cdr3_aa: CSVETGAEQYF; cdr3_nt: TGCAGCGTGGAGACAGGAGCCGAGCAGTACTTC
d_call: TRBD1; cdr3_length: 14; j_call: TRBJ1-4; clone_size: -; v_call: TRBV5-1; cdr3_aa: CASSGGQVGEKLFF; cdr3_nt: TGCGCCAGCAGCGGCGGACAGGTGGGTGAAAAACTGTTTTTT
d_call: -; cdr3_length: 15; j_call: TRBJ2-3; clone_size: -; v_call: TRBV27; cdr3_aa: CASSSRSGSTDTQYF; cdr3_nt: TGTGCCAGCAGTTCTCGAAGCGGGAGCACAGATACGCAGTATTTT
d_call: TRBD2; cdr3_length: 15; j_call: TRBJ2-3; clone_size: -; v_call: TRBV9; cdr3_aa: CASSPRAGGPDTQYF; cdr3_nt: TGTGCCAGCAGCCCCCGAGCGGGGGGGCCCGATACGCAGTATTTT
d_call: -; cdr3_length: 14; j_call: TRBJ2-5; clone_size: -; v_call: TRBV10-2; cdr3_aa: CASSLSSNGETQYF; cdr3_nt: TGCGCCAGCAGTCTCTCTAGCAATGGAGAGACCCAGTACTTC
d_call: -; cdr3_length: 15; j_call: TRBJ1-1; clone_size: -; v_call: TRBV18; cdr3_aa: CASSPRSFAGTEAFF; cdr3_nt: TGTGCCAGCTCACCAAGAAGCTTCGCGGGCACTGAAGCTTTCTTT
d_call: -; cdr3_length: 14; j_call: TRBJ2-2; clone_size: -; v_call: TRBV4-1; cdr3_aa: CASSQEQVTGELFF; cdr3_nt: TGCGCCAGCAGCCAAGAACAGGTCACCGGGGAGCTGTTTTTT
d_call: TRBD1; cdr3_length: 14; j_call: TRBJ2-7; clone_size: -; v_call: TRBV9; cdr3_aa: CASSSTGNSYEQYF; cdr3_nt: TGTGCCAGCAGTTCGACAGGGAATTCCTACGAGCAGTACTTC
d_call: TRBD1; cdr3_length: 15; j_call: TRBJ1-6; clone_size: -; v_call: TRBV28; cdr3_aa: CASSYWTGNNSPLHF; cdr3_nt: TGTGCCAGCTCCTACTGGACAGGGAACAATTCACCCCTCCACTTT
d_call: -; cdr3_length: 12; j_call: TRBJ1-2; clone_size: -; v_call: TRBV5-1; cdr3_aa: CASSLNREGYTF; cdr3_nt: TGCGCCAGCAGCTTGAACAGGGAGGGCTACACCTTC
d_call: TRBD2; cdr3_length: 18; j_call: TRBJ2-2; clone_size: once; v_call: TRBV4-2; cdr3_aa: CASSQRGAGGRLTGELFF; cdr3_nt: TGTGCCAGCAGCCAAAGAGGAGCGGGGGGGCGGTTGACCGGGGAGCTGTTTTTT
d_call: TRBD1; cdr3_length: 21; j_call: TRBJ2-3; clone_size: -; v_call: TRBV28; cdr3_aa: CASSSWGPTRDRGFSADTQYF; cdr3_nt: TGTGCCAGCAGCTCATGGGGGCCGACCCGGGACAGGGGTTTCAGTGCAGATACGCAGTATTTT
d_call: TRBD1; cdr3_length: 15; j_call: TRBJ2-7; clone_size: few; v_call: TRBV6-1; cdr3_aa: CASSVGTGGPSEQYF; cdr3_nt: TGTGCCAGCAGTGTCGGGACAGGGGGTCCCAGCGAGCAGTACTTC
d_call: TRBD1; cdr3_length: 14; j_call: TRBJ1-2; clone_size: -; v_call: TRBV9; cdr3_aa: CASSSSTGVGGYTF; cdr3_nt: TGTGCCAGCAGCTCTTCCACAGGGGTCGGCGGCTACACCTTC
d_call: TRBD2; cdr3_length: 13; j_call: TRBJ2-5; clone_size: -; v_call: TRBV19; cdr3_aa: CASSPIAGETQYF; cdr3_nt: TGTGCCAGTAGCCCTATAGCGGGGGAGACCCAGTACTTC
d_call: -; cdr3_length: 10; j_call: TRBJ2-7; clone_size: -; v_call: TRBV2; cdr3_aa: CASSEVSVSF; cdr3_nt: TGTGCCAGCAGTGAAGTGTCAGTAAGCTTC
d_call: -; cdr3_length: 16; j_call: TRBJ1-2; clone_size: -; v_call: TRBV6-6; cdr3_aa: CASSYQIDRSDYGYTF; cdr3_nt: TGTGCCAGCAGTTACCAGATCGACAGGTCCGACTATGGCTACACCTTC
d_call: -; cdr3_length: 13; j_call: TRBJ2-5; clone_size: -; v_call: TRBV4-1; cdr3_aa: CASSQGQEETQYF; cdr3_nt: TGCGCCAGCAGCCAAGGGCAGGAAGAGACCCAGTACTTC
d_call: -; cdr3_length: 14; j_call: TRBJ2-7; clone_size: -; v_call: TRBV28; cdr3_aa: CASSLTLFTYEQYF; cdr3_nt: TGTGCCAGCAGTTTGACACTCTTTACCTACGAGCAGTACTTC